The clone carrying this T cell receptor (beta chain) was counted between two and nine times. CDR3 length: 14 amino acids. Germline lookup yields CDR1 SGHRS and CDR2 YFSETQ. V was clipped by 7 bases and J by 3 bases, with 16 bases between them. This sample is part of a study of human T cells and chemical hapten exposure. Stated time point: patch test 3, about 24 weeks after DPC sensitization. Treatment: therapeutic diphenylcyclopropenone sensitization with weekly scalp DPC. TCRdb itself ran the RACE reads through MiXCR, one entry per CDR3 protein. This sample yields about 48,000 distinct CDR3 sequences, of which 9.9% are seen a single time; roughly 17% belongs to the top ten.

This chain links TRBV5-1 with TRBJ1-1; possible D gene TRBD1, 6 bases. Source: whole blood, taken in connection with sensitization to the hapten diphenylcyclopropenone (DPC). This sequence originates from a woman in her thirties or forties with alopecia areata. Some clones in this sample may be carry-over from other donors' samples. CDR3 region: CASADSAVYTEAFF. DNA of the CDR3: TGCGCCAGCGCGGACAGCGCCGTTTACACTGAAGCTTTCTTT.